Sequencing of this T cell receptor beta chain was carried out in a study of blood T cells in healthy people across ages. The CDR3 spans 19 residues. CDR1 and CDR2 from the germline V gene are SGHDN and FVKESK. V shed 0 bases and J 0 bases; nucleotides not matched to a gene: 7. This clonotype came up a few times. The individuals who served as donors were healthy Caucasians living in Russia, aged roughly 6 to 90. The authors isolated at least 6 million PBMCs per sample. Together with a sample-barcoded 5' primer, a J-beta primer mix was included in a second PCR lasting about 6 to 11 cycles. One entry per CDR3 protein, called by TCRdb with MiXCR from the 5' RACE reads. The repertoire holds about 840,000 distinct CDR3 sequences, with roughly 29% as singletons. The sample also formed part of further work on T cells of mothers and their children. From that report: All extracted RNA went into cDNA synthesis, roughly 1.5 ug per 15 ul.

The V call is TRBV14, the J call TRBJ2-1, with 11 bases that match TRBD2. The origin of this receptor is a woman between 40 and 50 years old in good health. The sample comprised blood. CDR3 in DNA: TGTGCCAGCAGCCAAGACGCTAGCGGGGGGCAATACTCCTACAATGAGCAGTTCTTC. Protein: CASSQDASGGQYSYNEQFF.